Reported below is one T cell receptor (beta chain). This table comes from immunoSEQ multiplex PCR, and its TCRdb copy is limited to in-frame clones, with some not included. The sample has around 58,000 clones; roughly nine tenths are singletons. The record originates from a study of blood T cell repertoires in COVID-19. Trimming took 1 base from V and 6 from J, leaving 13 bases between them. In germline, CDR1 is LGHDT, CDR2 YNNKEL (reference sequence). The CDR3 has 16 amino acids. Sequenced input: peripheral blood. This clonotype was obtained from a woman aged 60-75 years with active or convalescent COVID-19. V is TRBV3-1 (or the pseudogene TRBV3-2) and J is TRBJ1-6, with TRBD1 as a possible D gene (6 bases). The CDR3 loop is CASSQADRTRNSPLHF. For the CDR3, the DNA is TGTGCCAGCAGCCAAGCCGACAGGACCCGTAATTCACCCCTCCACTTT.